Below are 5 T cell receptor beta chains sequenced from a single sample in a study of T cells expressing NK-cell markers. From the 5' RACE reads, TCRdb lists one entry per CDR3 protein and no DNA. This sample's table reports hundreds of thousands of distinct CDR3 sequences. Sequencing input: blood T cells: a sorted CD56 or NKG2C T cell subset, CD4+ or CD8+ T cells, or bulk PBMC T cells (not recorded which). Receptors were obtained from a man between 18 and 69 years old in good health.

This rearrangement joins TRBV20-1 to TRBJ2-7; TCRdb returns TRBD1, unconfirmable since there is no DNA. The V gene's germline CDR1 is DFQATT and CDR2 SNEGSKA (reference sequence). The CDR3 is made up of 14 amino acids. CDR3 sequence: CSAATGTGSYEQYF.

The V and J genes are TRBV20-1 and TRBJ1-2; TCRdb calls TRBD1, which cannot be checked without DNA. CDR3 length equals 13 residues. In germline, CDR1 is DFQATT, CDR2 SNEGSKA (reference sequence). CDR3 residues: CSARPGTGGGYTF.

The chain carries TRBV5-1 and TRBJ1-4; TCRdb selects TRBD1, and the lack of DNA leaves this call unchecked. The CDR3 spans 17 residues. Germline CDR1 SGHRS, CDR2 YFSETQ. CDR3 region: CASSFGTRKLQEEKLFF.

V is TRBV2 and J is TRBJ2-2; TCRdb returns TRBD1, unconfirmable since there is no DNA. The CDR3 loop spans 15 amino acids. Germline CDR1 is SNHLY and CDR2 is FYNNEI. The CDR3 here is CASRDRTLGTGELFF.

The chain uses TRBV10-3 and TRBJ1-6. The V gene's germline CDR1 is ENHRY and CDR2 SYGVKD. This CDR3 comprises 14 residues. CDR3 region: CAISDDRDNSPLHF.